This T cell receptor beta chain was identified in a study of graft-versus-host responses after intestinal transplantation. The study, taken as a whole, reports: Among recipient marrow samples, GvH clones were found; some appeared first in ileum or blood. GvH clone levels peaked in circulation, and this peak was associated with early post-transplant HvG declines.

About this clone: Its specificity is not known.

Per germline, CDR1 SEHNR and CDR2 FQNEAQ (reference sequence). The V gene lost 4 bases and the J gene lost 0 bases, with 17 bases spanning the gap. The CDR3 consists of 17 residues. Sequenced by immunoSEQ multiplex PCR; TCRdb stores in-frame clones only, minus some. Of fewer than 85,000 clones in the sample, about 94% are singletons; the top ten hold around 0.53%. The receptor's source is a human donor who received an intestinal transplant. Sequences were derived from unstimulated CD8+ T cells sorted from spleen or lymph node cells, sampled before intestinal transplant. This chain connects TRBV7-9 to TRBJ2-3; D remains ambiguous. CDR3 in amino acids: CASSSERLVTSTDTQYF. CDR3 in DNA: TGTGCCAGCAGCTCGGAGAGACTTGTTACTAGCACAGATACGCAGTATTTT.